One sample yielded the 2 T cell receptor beta chains listed below, sequenced in a study of PD-1 blockade in mismatch repair-deficient tumors. Profiled with immunoSEQ multiplex PCR; TCRdb holds only in-frame clones, not every one. Of around 110,000 clones listed, 65% to 80% were seen once; the top ten hold 4.5% to 5.5%. Here the sequenced sample was peripheral blood, taken roughly 13 months after starting pembrolizumab. Receptors were obtained from an adult with mismatch repair-deficient cancer.

This clone was found once. The V call is TRBV2, the J call TRBJ1-2, with D possibly matching TRBD1 (6 bases). V lost 4 bases and J 0 bases, leaving 12 bases between the germline ends. Looked up from germline, CDR1 is SNHLY and CDR2 is FYNNEI. CDR3 length: 15 residues. In DNA, the CDR3 is TGTGCCAGCAGTGGAAGGACAGCCGCTAACTATGGCTACACCTTC. Encoded protein: CASSGRTAANYGYTF.

The chain carries TRBV5-4 and TRBJ2-1; D gene uncertain. V lost 0 bases to trimming and J lost 2 bases, with 12 bases between them. CDR1 SGHNT and CDR2 YYREEE come from the germline V gene (reference sequence). The CDR3 totals 16 residues. The CDR3 region is CASSLDPESPYNEQFF. The CDR3 region has the DNA TGTGCCAGCAGCTTGGACCCCGAATCTCCCTACAATGAGCAGTTCTTC.